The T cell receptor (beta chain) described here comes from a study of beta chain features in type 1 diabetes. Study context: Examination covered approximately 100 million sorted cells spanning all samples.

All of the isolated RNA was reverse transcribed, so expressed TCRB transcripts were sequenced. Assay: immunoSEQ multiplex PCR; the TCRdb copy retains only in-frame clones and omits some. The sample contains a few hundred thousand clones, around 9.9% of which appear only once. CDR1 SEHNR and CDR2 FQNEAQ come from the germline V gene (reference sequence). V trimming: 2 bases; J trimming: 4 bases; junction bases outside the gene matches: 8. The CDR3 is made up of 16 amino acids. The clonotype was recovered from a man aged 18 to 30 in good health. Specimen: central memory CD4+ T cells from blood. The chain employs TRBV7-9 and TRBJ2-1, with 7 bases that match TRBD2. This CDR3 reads CASSLTTGRMYNEQFF. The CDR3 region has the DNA TGTGCCAGCAGCTTAACTACCGGGAGGATGTACAATGAGCAGTTCTTC.